The 22 T cell receptor beta chains below were found in one sample sequenced in a study of cytomegalovirus exposure and HLA in healthy donors. A multiplex PCR was run with 60 Vbeta primers and 13 Jbeta primers. The method was immunoSEQ multiplex PCR; TCRdb's version includes in-frame clones alone and lacks a portion of them. The top ten clones hold 1.8% of a sample with a few hundred thousand clones, about 70% of them seen once. The sample was PBMCs. The receptors derive from a woman in her twenties or thirties in good health and CMV-seronegative.

The chain joins TRBV14 to TRBJ2-4; 7 nucleotides match TRBD1. J was trimmed by 13 bases and V by 3 bases; bases with no gene match: 9. The CDR3 totals 13 residues. Germline V gives CDR1 SGHDN, CDR2 FVKESK. Written as DNA, the CDR3 is TGTGCCAGCAGCCAGGACCGACAGGGAGCCCAGTACTTC. It yields the protein CASSQDRQGAQYF.

V and J are TRBV7-3 and TRBJ1-1, with D tentatively TRBD1 (6 bases). The CDR3 runs 16 residues. Per the germline V gene, CDR1 is SGHTA and CDR2 is FQGTGA. V lost 7 bases, J lost 4 bases, and 22 bases lay in between. The CDR3 coding sequence is TGTGCCAGCAACCCAAGGACAGCCCCGGCGAGCACTGAAGCTTTCTTT. It translates to CASNPRTAPASTEAFF.

This clone was observed a few times. The chain employs TRBV29-1 and TRBJ1-2; TRBD1 is a possible D gene (6 bases). V was pared by 2 bases and J by 2 bases, with 12 bases between. The CDR3 totals 14 residues. Per germline, CDR1 SQVTM and CDR2 ANQGSEA. The CDR3 bases are TGCAGCGTTGAATATCTGGGGGCGAACTATGGCTACACCTTC. It encodes CSVEYLGANYGYTF.

The rearrangement joins TRBV29-1 to TRBJ1-2; a weak D match, TRBD1 (5 bases). Germline V gives CDR1 SQVTM, CDR2 ANQGSEA. V shed 6 bases and J shed 0 bases, with 14 bases lying between them. This CDR3 spans 14 amino acids. CDR3 DNA: TGCAGCGTATCTCAGGGCATAACTAACTATGGCTACACCTTC. This gives the protein CSVSQGITNYGYTF.

The chain uses TRBV5-1 and TRBJ2-1; 8 bases are shared with TRBD2. V was clipped by 7 bases and J by 2 bases; unmatched bases: 8. Germline loops: CDR1 SGHRS, CDR2 YFSETQ. The CDR3 is 15 residues long. CDR3 residues: CASSSLAGAYNEQFF. CDR3 nucleotides: TGCGCCAGCTCCTCGCTAGCGGGTGCCTACAATGAGCAGTTCTTC. Full variable domain (missing parts from reference TRBV5-1 and TRBJ2-1): KAGVTQTPRYLIKTRGQQVTLSCSPISGHRSVSWYQQTPGQGLQFLFEYFSETQRNKGNFPGRFSGRQFSNSRSEMNVSTLELGDSALYLCASSSLAGAYNEQFFGPGTRLTVL.

This chain connects TRBV30 to TRBJ2-3, with D hard to call. V lost 4 bases, J lost 6 bases, and 11 bases lay in between. Per the germline V gene, CDR1 is GTSNPN and CDR2 is SVGIG (reference sequence). This CDR3 spans 12 amino acids. DNA of the CDR3: TGTGCCTGGACCCACGGTTCGGATACGCAGTATTTT. This encodes CAWTHGSDTQYF.

The sample holds a few counts of this clone. The V call is TRBV30, the J call TRBJ2-7, with 11 nucleotides matching TRBD2. CDR1 and CDR2 (germline): GTSNPN, SVGIG (reference sequence). The CDR3 has 16 residues. V was clipped by 1 base and J by 3 bases; unmatched bases: 8. CDR3 amino acids: CAWSGNVGTSGYEQYF. CDR3 sequence (DNA): TGTGCCTGGAGTGGCAACGTCGGGACTAGCGGCTACGAGCAGTACTTC.

Comments on this clone: One junction end does not reproduce the germline sequence, and a read error may be involved. The chain couples TRBV29-1 to TRBJ2-1; 16 bases line up with TRBD2. CDR3 length: 17 residues. In germline, CDR1 is SQVTM, CDR2 ANQGSEA. The CDR3 bases are TGCATCGTTGAGGGACTAGCGGGGGGGAGCTCCTACAATGAGCAGTTCTTC. It specifies CIVEGLAGGSSYNEQFF.

J is TRBJ2-1 and V is TRBV9, with 11 bases fitting TRBD2. V lost 0 bases, J lost 0 bases, and 11 bases stayed unmatched. CDR3 size: 20 residues. Germline values: CDR1 SGDLS, CDR2 YYNGEE. The CDR3 protein is CASSVEASGRFSSSYNEQFF. In nucleotides, the CDR3 is TGTGCCAGCAGCGTAGAGGCTAGCGGGAGGTTTTCGAGCTCCTACAATGAGCAGTTCTTC. The full variable domain, in which reference TRBV9 and TRBJ2-1 provide the parts outside the CDR3, is DSGVTQTPKHLITATGQRVTLRCSPRSGDLSVYWYQQSLDQGLQFLIQYYNGEERAKGNILERFSAQQFPDLHSELNLSSLELGDSALYFCASSVEASGRFSSSYNEQFFGPGTRLTVL.

This clone was picked up a small number of times. The chain recombines TRBV7-9 with TRBJ2-3; D is uncertain. Germline CDR1 is SEHNR and CDR2 is FQNEAQ (reference sequence). The V end lost 2 bases, the J end lost 2 bases, and 8 bases lay between the germline ends. This CDR3 has 14 amino acids. CDR3 sequence (DNA): TGTGCCAGCAGCTTAAATAAAGCCACAGATACGCAGTATTTT. This gives the protein CASSLNKATDTQYF. Full variable domain (missing parts from reference TRBV7-9 and TRBJ2-3): DTGVSQNPRHKITKRGQNVTFRCDPISEHNRLYWYRQTLGQGPEFLTYFQNEAQLEKSRLLSDRFSAERPKGSFSTLEIQRTEQGDSAMYLCASSLNKATDTQYFGPGTRLTVL.

This rearrangement joins TRBV5-1 to TRBJ2-3; a weak D match, TRBD1 (5 bases). The V gene lost 3 bases and the J gene lost 2 bases, with 13 bases spanning the gap. This CDR3 is built from 15 residues. From germline, CDR1 is SGHRS and CDR2 YFSETQ. CDR3 DNA sequence: TGCGCCAGCAGCTGGCAGGGTGTAGACACAGATACGCAGTATTTT. Residues: CASSWQGVDTDTQYF. The variable domain in full, completed from reference TRBV5-1 and TRBJ2-3, reads KAGVTQTPRYLIKTRGQQVTLSCSPISGHRSVSWYQQTPGQGLQFLFEYFSETQRNKGNFPGRFSGRQFSNSRSEMNVSTLELGDSALYLCASSWQGVDTDTQYFGPGTRLTVL.

V is TRBV15 and J is TRBJ2-1; D is possibly TRBD2 (5 bases). The V gene's germline CDR1 is LNHNV and CDR2 YYDKDF (reference sequence). The germline V and J ends were trimmed by 0 bases and 8 bases, with 14 bases remaining between them. The CDR3 sequence is 15 residues long. The CDR3: CATSRESARGYEQFF. CDR3 bases: TGTGCCACCAGCAGAGAGTCCGCTCGGGGATATGAGCAGTTCTTC.

The genes are TRBV4-2 and TRBJ2-5; D unclear. The CDR3 covers 14 residues. CDR1 and CDR2 (germline): LGHNA, YNFKEQ. Between the trimmed V and J ends, which lost 1 base and 5 bases, there was a span of 11 bases. The chain's CDR3 is CASSQVDFYETQYF. As DNA, the CDR3 is TGTGCCAGCAGCCAAGTAGACTTCTATGAGACCCAGTACTTC.

Concerning this clone: The same CDR3 can be traced to other DNA sequences in this sample. The gene calls are TRBV6-1 and TRBJ2-2; TRBD1 is a possible D gene (6 bases). This CDR3 contains 15 residues. V lost 8 bases, J lost 3 bases, and 16 bases lay in between. Per germline, CDR1 MNHNS and CDR2 SASEGT. CDR3 coding DNA: TGTGCCAGCCATACCGGGACAACTTACACCGGGGAGCTGTTTTTT. Residues: CASHTGTTYTGELFF.

The chain carries TRBV5-8 and TRBJ2-2; 7 nucleotides line up with TRBD2. CDR1 SGHTS and CDR2 YDEGEE come from the germline V gene. CDR3 length: 16 residues. V was clipped by 5 bases and J by 3 bases; unmatched bases: 10. CDR3 residues: CASSPRTRPHTGELFF. In nucleotides, the CDR3 is TGTGCCAGCAGTCCTAGGACTAGACCGCACACCGGGGAGCTGTTTTTT.

The chain joins TRBV5-4 to TRBJ1-4; D possibly corresponds to TRBD1 (5 bases). This CDR3 has 16 amino acids. Germline assignment: CDR1 SGHNT and CDR2 YYREEE (reference sequence). V shed 5 bases and J shed 8 bases, with 22 bases lying between them. The CDR3 region is CASSFDGGGGGEKLFF. CDR3 DNA: TGTGCCAGCAGTTTCGACGGGGGAGGAGGCGGGGAAAAACTGTTTTTT.

Written as DNA, the CDR3 is TGTGCCAGCGGAAGGGGGCCTCCCTACGAGCAGTACTTC. Translation: CASGRGPPYEQYF. This rearrangement joins TRBV6-6 to TRBJ2-7; TRBD1 aligns across 7 bases. This CDR3 has 13 residues. V lost 8 bases and J lost 2; bases outside the gene matches: 6. The germline gives CDR1 MNHNY, CDR2 SVGAGI (reference sequence).

This clone was found a few times. Other DNA variants within this sample encode the same CDR3. The chain employs TRBV30 and TRBJ1-5, with D perhaps TRBD1 (6 bases). With 1 base removed from V and 2 bases from J, the gap between germline ends came to 6 bases. In germline, CDR1 is GTSNPN, CDR2 SVGIG (reference sequence). The CDR3 contains 13 residues. In DNA, the CDR3 is TGTGCCTGGAGTGGACAGGGCAATCAGCCCCAGCATTTT. It specifies CAWSGQGNQPQHF.

This clone showed up just a few times. This likely traces to a read error, being one base from a far larger clone. Other DNA sequences in the sample encode the same CDR3. V gene TRBV5-4 combines with J gene TRBJ1-4, with D hard to call. Per germline, CDR1 SGHNT and CDR2 YYREEE (reference sequence). V was shortened by 3 bases and J by 1 base, with 7 bases between the two germline ends. The CDR3 has 14 residues. Here the CDR3 reads CASSSSGTNEKLFF. CDR3 coding DNA: TGTGCCAGCAGCTCCAGTGGAACTAATGAAAAACTGTTTTTT.

The J gene is TRBJ1-2, the V gene TRBV5-4; D gene ambiguous. Germline V gene sequence: CDR1 SGHNT, CDR2 YYREEE (reference sequence). The CDR3 runs to 12 residues. Trimming took 2 bases from V and 6 from J, leaving 8 bases between them. CDR3 residues: CASSFPGDGYTF. Here the CDR3 DNA reads TGTGCCAGCAGCTTCCCGGGAGATGGCTACACCTTC.

The J gene is TRBJ2-3, the V gene TRBV2; weak D call: TRBD1 (6 bases). This CDR3 contains 14 residues. Trimming took 11 bases from V and 0 from J, leaving 15 bases between them. Germline V gene lookup returns CDR1 SNHLY and CDR2 FYNNEI. The chain's CDR3 is CALQPDSSTDTQYF. Here the CDR3 DNA reads TGTGCCTTACAACCGGACAGCAGCACAGATACGCAGTATTTT.

This chain joins TRBV6-5 and TRBJ1-4; 7 bases agree with TRBD1. Trimming at V came to 2 bases and at J to 2 bases, leaving 5 bases not matched to a gene. CDR1 and CDR2 (germline): MNHEY, SVGAGI. This CDR3 spans 16 amino acids. The CDR3, as DNA: TGTGCCAGCAGTTACAATTGGGACAGCACTAATGAAAAACTGTTTTTT. Amino acids: CASSYNWDSTNEKLFF.